This is a list of T cell receptor beta chains from one sample in a study of shared clonotypes between healthy human individuals. The method was immunoSEQ multiplex PCR; TCRdb's version includes in-frame clones alone and lacks a portion of them. The data show about 2.4 million clones, approximately 94% seen once. The sequencing input was naive CD4+ T cells from PBMCs. The source is a man aged 18-30 years in good health. Some clones in this sample may be carry-over from other donors' samples. The CDR3 runs from the conserved cysteine through the conserved F or W. Each record gives: clone size, J gene, V gene, D gene, CDR3 protein, CDR3 DNA. A D gene is named only where the DNA matches it firmly. Rows give clone size only sometimes, using once, few, many, or a class for an expanded clone.

>once|TRBJ2-3|TRBV19|.
CASSIGRSRDTQYF
TGTGCCAGTAGTATTGGGCGCTCTAGAGATACGCAGTATTTT
>.|TRBJ1-1|TRBV11-1|.
CASSLTSGTEAFF
TGTGCCAGCAGCTTAACATCGGGGACTGAAGCTTTCTTT
>.|TRBJ2-7|TRBV5-8|TRBD2
CASSLGGGRRSYEQYF
TGTGCCAGCAGCTTGGGGGGCGGGAGAAGGTCCTACGAGCAGTACTTC
>.|TRBJ2-3|TRBV7-2|.
CASSFLGEGTDTQYF
TGTGCCAGCAGCTTCCTGGGGGAGGGCACAGATACGCAGTATTTT
>.|TRBJ2-7|TRBV2|.
CASSLTYYEQYF
TGTGCCAGCAGTCTTACCTACTACGAGCAGTACTTC
>once|TRBJ2-1|TRBV5-1|.
CASSLEEAYKGRDEQFF
TGCGCCAGCAGCTTGGAGGAAGCATACAAGGGTCGAGATGAGCAGTTCTTC
>few|TRBJ1-1|TRBV29-1|.
CSVVDVAEAFF
TGCAGCGTTGTAGACGTGGCTGAAGCTTTCTTT
>.|TRBJ1-4|TRBV30|.
CAWSPQPEKLFF
TGTGCCTGGAGTCCACAACCTGAAAAACTGTTTTTT
>.|TRBJ2-5|TRBV5-1|TRBD1
CASSLTGGASFWETQYF
TGCGCCAGCAGCTTAACAGGGGGCGCTTCGTTTTGGGAGACCCAGTACTTC
>.|TRBJ2-1|TRBV5-1|TRBD2
CASSLVASGSWNEQFF
TGCGCCAGCAGCTTGGTCGCTAGCGGGAGTTGGAATGAGCAGTTCTTC
>.|TRBJ2-2|TRBV19|.
CASRKTANTGELFF
TGTGCCAGTAGAAAGACAGCGAACACCGGGGAGCTGTTTTTT